One and the same sample provided the 3 T cell receptor beta chains below, sequenced in a study of tumor-infiltrating lymphocytes in primary liver carcinoma (TCRdb year 2017). Blood RNA was extracted from unsorted whole blood using TRIzol reagent, and germline DNA was obtained with the DNeasy Blood & Tissue kit. Sequenced on an Illumina HiSeq 2500. Starting from about 500 ng total RNA, TCRbeta-specific cDNA was produced by reverse transcription with a constant-region primer and ProtoScript II reverse transcriptase. TCRbeta libraries were built with three nested multiplex PCR rounds, a slightly modified ARM-PCR procedure. Multiplex TRBV1-TRBV30 forward primers and a Cbeta reverse primer were used in the first two PCR rounds, each of which was run for around 9 cycles. Clones were called with MiXCR by TCRdb after fastp trimmed the public reads at Q25, and only in-frame beta chains were retained. Records with the same CDR3 protein are collapsed into one entry carrying the most frequent genes and DNA. Across this sample there are approximately 300,000 distinct CDR3 sequences, with 55% to 65% seen only once. Roughly 9% of the sample is in the top ten clones.

The sample comprised peripheral blood. The receptors were sampled from a man aged 40-49 years with primary liver carcinoma and hepatitis B virus infection.

This chain links TRBV18 with TRBJ2-5, with unresolved D. CDR1 is KGHSH, CDR2 LQKENI, per germline. Trimming left V 3 bases short and J 1 base short, with 6 bases between. There are 13 residues in the CDR3. The CDR3 spells CASSPPPQETQYF. The CDR3 DNA follows: TGTGCCAGCTCACCTCCGCCCCAAGAGACCCAGTACTTC.

On this clonotype itself: A much larger clone differs by one base, so this may be a read error. The rearrangement links TRBV10-3 to TRBJ1-1, with a weak D call TRBD1 (5 bases). Germline V gene data show CDR1 as ENHRY and CDR2 as SYGVKD. The CDR3 is 16 residues long. The DNA for the CDR3 is TGTGCCACCAGTGAGTCGGGACTCTTAATGAACACTGAAGCTTTCTTT. It specifies CATSESGLLMNTEAFF.

V and J are TRBV6-6 and TRBJ2-1; 7 bases map to TRBD2. Per the germline V gene, CDR1 is MNHNY and CDR2 is SVGAGI (reference sequence). The CDR3 is made up of 12 amino acids. Trimming at V came to 7 bases and at J to 10 bases, leaving 7 bases not matched to a gene. The DNA for the CDR3 is TGTGCCAGCACCAGGGAGGGCTACGAGCAGTTCTTC. It encodes CASTREGYEQFF.